Given below is one T cell receptor (beta chain) in context. Its target is not known. There are 15 residues in the CDR3. Germline values: CDR1 SNHLY, CDR2 FYNNEI. The V gene end was trimmed by 4 bases and the J gene end by 4 bases; junction bases not matched to a gene: 8. The sample is drawn from a study of OX40 agonist ivuxolimab in advanced cancers. Study at large: Melanoma, hepatocellular carcinoma, head and neck or renal cell cancer occurred in dose-escalation patients. Study-wide points: Some nonresponders additionally presented with little normalized T-cell clonal expansion.

Clones were sequenced by immunoSEQ multiplex PCR, and TCRdb holds only the in-frame ones, with some missing. The sample yields 72,000 or so clones, more than 65% seen once. This rearrangement joins TRBV2 to TRBJ1-1, with 8 bases matching TRBD1. The sequence came from an adult with an advanced solid tumor such as melanoma, head and neck, liver or kidney cancer. The specimen comprised CD4+ or CD8+ T cells sorted from blood, sampled in a trial of the OX40 agonist ivuxolimab. CDR3 in amino acids: CASSAQAGQGTEAFF. The CDR3 bases are TGTGCCAGCAGTGCCCAAGCAGGACAGGGCACTGAAGCTTTCTTT.